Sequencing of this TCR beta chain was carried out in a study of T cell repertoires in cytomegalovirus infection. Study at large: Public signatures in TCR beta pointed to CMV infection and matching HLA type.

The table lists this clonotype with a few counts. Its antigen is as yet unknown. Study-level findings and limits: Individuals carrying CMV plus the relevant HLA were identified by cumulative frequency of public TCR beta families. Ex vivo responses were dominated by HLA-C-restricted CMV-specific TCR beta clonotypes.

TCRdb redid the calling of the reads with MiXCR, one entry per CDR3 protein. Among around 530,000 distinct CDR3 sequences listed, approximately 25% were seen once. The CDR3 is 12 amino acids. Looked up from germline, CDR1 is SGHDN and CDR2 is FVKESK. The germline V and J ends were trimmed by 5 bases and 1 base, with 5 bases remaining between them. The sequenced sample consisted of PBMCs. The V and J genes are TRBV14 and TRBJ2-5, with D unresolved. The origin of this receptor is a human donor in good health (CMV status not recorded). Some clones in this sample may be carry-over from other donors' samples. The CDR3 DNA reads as TGTGCCAGCAGCATATCCCAAGAGACCCAGTACTTC. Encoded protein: CASSISQETQYF.